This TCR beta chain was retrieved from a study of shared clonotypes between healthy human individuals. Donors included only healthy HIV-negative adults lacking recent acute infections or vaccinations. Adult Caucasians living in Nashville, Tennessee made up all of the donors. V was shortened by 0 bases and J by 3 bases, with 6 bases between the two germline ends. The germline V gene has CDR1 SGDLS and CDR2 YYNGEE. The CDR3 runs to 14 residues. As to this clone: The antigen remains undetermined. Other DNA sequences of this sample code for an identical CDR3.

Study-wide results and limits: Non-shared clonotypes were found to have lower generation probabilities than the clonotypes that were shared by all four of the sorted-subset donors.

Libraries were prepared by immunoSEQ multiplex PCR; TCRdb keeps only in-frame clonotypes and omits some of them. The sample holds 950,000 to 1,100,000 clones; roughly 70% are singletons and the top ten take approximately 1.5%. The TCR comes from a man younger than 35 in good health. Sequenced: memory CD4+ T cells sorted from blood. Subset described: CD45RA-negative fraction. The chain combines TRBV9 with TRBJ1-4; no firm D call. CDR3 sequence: CASSVGGANEKLFF. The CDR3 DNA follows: TGTGCCAGCAGCGTAGGGGGTGCTAATGAAAAACTGTTTTTT.